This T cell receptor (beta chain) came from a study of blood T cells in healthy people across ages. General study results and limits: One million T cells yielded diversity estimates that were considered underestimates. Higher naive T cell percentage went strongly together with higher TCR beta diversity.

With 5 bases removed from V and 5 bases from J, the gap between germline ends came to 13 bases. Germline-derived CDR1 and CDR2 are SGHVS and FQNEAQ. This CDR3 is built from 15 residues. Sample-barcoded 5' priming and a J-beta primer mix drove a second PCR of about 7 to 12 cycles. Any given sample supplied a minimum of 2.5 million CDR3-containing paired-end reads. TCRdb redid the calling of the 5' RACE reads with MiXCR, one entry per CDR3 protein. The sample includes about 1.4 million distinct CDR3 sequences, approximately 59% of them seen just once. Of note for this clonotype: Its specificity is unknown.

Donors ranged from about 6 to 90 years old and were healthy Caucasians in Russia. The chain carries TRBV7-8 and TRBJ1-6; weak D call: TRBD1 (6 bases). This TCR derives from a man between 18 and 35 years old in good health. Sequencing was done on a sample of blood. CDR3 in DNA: TGTGCCAGCAGCGCCACGGGACAAAATAATTCACCCCTCCACTTT. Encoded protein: CASSATGQNNSPLHF.